What follows are 28 T cell receptor beta chains derived from one specimen sequenced in a study of OX40 agonist ivuxolimab in advanced cancers. The repertoire was sequenced with immunoSEQ multiplex PCR; TCRdb's copy has only in-frame clones and lacks some. The table has roughly 81,000 clones, around 90% seen once. Sequenced here: CD4+ or CD8+ T cells sorted from blood, sampled in a trial of the OX40 agonist ivuxolimab. The source of these receptors is an adult with an advanced solid tumor such as melanoma, head and neck, liver or kidney cancer.

The chain links TRBV2 to TRBJ2-1, with 7 bases that match TRBD1. The V and J ends lost 4 bases and 5 bases, in that order; junction bases with no gene match: 2. The CDR3 sequence is 13 residues long. The germline gives CDR1 SNHLY, CDR2 FYNNEI. The CDR3 loop is CASSGDSNNEQFF. The CDR3, as DNA: TGTGCCAGCAGTGGGGACAGTAACAATGAGCAGTTCTTC.

In its sample, this clone was seen many times. The chain is built from TRBV18 and TRBJ1-1; D not certain. CDR1 is KGHSH and CDR2 is LQKENI in the germline V gene. The CDR3 sequence is 13 residues long. V lost 2 bases to trimming and J lost 1 base, with 5 bases between them. The CDR3 DNA is TGTGCCAGCTCACCAACGGCGAACACTGAAGCTTTCTTT. This encodes CASSPTANTEAFF.

The chain carries TRBV5-6 and TRBJ2-7, with TRBD1 identical over 9 bases. V shed 2 bases and J 4 bases; nucleotides not matched to a gene: 7. The CDR3 length is 15 residues. Looked up from germline, CDR1 is SGHDT and CDR2 is YYEEEE. DNA for the CDR3: TGTGCCAGCAGCTTACCGGGACAGGGAGCATACGAGCAGTACTTC. Encoded protein: CASSLPGQGAYEQYF. The complete variable domain, with remaining parts taken from reference TRBV5-6 and TRBJ2-7, reads DAGVTQSPTHLIKTRGQQVTLRCSPKSGHDTVSWYQQALGQGPQFIFQYYEEEERQRGNFPDRFSGHQFPNYSSELNVNALLLGDSALYLCASSLPGQGAYEQYFGPGTRLTVT.

The J gene is TRBJ1-2, the V gene TRBV5-4, with TRBD1 matching 9 bases. The junction had 6 bases not matched to a gene; V was cut back by 4 bases and J by 8 bases. The CDR3 totals 13 residues. Germline V gives CDR1 SGHNT, CDR2 YYREEE (reference sequence). The CDR3 region has the DNA TGTGCCAGCAGCCCCGGGACAGGGCAAGGCTACACCTTC. Its protein product is CASSPGTGQGYTF.

The chain combines TRBV5-4 with TRBJ1-2; TRBD1 matches at 11 bases. CDR3 length: 17 residues. Germline trimming cut 0 bases from V and 0 bases from J; bases unmatched to any gene: 4. Looked up from germline, CDR1 is SGHNT and CDR2 is YYREEE (reference sequence). The CDR3 region has the DNA TGTGCCAGCAGCTTGGCCGGACAGGGGGCGACTAACTATGGCTACACCTTC. As protein: CASSLAGQGATNYGYTF.

V and J are TRBV7-3 and TRBJ1-2; 8 positions agree with TRBD1. CDR1 and CDR2 from the germline V gene are SGHTA and FQGTGA. J gave up 7 bases and V 6 bases, and 7 bases lay outside the gene matches. The CDR3 is 13 residues long. The CDR3 is CASSSRDRTGYTF. In nucleotides, the CDR3 is TGTGCCAGCAGTTCACGGGACAGGACTGGCTACACCTTC.

The V call is TRBV6-5, the J call TRBJ2-7; the D is unclear. CDR3 length: 15 residues. V lost 6 bases and J lost 6, with 21 bases in between. Germline CDR1 and CDR2: MNHEY and SVGAGI. This CDR3 is CASRNTVESPFEQYF. The DNA of the CDR3 is TGTGCCAGCAGGAACACAGTGGAGTCTCCCTTCGAGCAGTACTTC.

This clone was recorded once. The chain combines TRBV7-9 with TRBJ1-6; 7 bases line up with TRBD1. The J segment lost 15 bases and the V segment lost 5 bases, leaving 7 bases of the junction unmatched. The CDR3 loop spans 12 amino acids. Germline-derived CDR1 and CDR2 are SEHNR and FQNEAQ (reference sequence). The DNA for the CDR3 is TGTGCCAGCAGCCCCCAGGGGGAGGGCCTCCACTTT. Translating gives CASSPQGEGLHF.

The chain couples TRBV14 to TRBJ2-5, with TRBD1 matching over 7 bases. The CDR3 loop spans 16 amino acids. Per the germline V gene, CDR1 is SGHDN and CDR2 is FVKESK. Trimming removed 1 base from V and 5 bases from J; junction bases left unmatched: 10. CDR3 nucleotide sequence: TGTGCCAGCAGCCAAGGGAACCAAATGACAGGGGAGACCCAGTACTTC. Its translation is CASSQGNQMTGETQYF.

This sequence joins TRBV18 and TRBJ1-1; tentative D call: TRBD1 (6 bases). The CDR3 sequence is 16 residues long. CDR1 and CDR2 (germline): KGHSH, LQKENI. V was cut by 2 bases and J by 4 bases, with 17 bases left in between. CDR3 nucleotide sequence: TGTGCCAGCTCACCAGGGACACCCCCGGAGGTCACTGAAGCTTTCTTT. Translating it yields CASSPGTPPEVTEAFF.

The chain combines TRBV10-3 with TRBJ2-7; D possibly corresponds to TRBD2 (6 bases). The CDR3 sequence is 13 residues long. V lost 11 bases and J lost 6, with 20 bases in between. Germline lookup yields CDR1 ENHRY and CDR2 SYGVKD. The CDR3 DNA is TGTGCCGGCGGGACCGTCCCTGAGGGCGAGCAGTACTTC. Its translation is CAGGTVPEGEQYF.

The chain joins TRBV19 to TRBJ1-5, with a possible D match to TRBD1 (5 bases). Deletions cut 3 bases from V and 2 bases from J, with 8 bases between. In germline, CDR1 is LNHDA, CDR2 SQIVND (reference sequence). The CDR3 has 14 residues. For the CDR3, the DNA is TGTGCCAGTAGTATTCGGGACGGCAATCAGCCCCAGCATTTT. Protein: CASSIRDGNQPQHF.

This clone was counted a single time. The chain employs TRBV10-3 and TRBJ2-7, with D tentatively TRBD1 (5 bases). Germline V lookup: CDR1 ENHRY, CDR2 SYGVKD. With 10 bases removed from V and 3 bases from J, the gap between germline ends came to 13 bases. The CDR3 runs to 12 residues. CDR3 DNA sequence: TGTGCCAGCAGCCCTGGACACTACGAGCAGTACTTC. It translates to CASSPGHYEQYF.

V usage is TRBV19 and J usage is TRBJ1-5; no clear D gene. Per germline, CDR1 LNHDA and CDR2 SQIVND (reference sequence). The CDR3 consists of 12 residues. V was clipped by 5 bases and J by 7 bases, with 9 bases between them. The CDR3 coding sequence is TGTGCCAGTAGTCCTTCGCGCCAGCCCCAGCATTTT. It encodes CASSPSRQPQHF. Combining the CDR3 with reference TRBV19 and TRBJ1-5 gives the whole variable domain DGGITQSPKYLFRKEGQNVTLSCEQNLNHDAMYWYRQDPGQGLRLIYYSQIVNDFQKGDIAEGYSVSREKKESFPLTVTSAQKNPTAFYLCASSPSRQPQHFGDGTRLSIL.

CDR3 sequence reads: CASSLGAGDYGYTF. DNA for the CDR3: TGTGCCAGCAGCTTAGGAGCAGGGGACTATGGCTACACCTTC. This chain joins TRBV5-5 and TRBJ1-2; D possibly corresponds to TRBD1 (6 bases). Germline CDR1 SGHKS, CDR2 YYEKEE (reference sequence). Trimming left V 2 bases short and J 3 bases short, with 11 bases between. This CDR3 is 14 amino acids long.

V usage is TRBV18 and J usage is TRBJ1-5; D not certain. The CDR3 is made up of 15 amino acids. CDR1 is KGHSH, CDR2 LQKENI, per germline. The germline V and J ends were trimmed by 3 bases and 0 bases, with 9 bases remaining between them. The CDR3, as DNA: TGTGCCAGCTCACCTTATGGGGATAGCAATCAGCCCCAGCATTTT. Amino acid sequence: CASSPYGDSNQPQHF.

The chain uses TRBV6-1 and TRBJ2-7; unclear D gene. Germline CDR1 reads MNHNS; CDR2 reads SASEGT. This CDR3 region has 15 residues. V was clipped by 8 bases and J by 6 bases, with 23 bases between them. The CDR3 DNA follows: TGTGCCAGCCCCCCCCCGGTGGAGATGGGTAGCGAGCAGTACTTC. Translated, it gives CASPPPVEMGSEQYF.

This clone was seen a single time. V usage is TRBV6-1 and J usage is TRBJ2-3; no clear D gene. This CDR3 region has 11 residues. Per the germline V gene, CDR1 is MNHNS and CDR2 is SASEGT. Deletions cut 5 bases from V and 5 bases from J, with 5 bases between. CDR3 sequence reads: CASSYEDTQYF. The CDR3 region has the DNA TGTGCCAGCAGTTACGAAGATACGCAGTATTTT.

The chain has TRBV10-3 and TRBJ2-1; TRBD1 agrees at 7 bases. Germline values: CDR1 ENHRY, CDR2 SYGVKD. V gave up 0 bases and J gave up 4 bases; unmatched junction bases: 3. CDR3 length equals 15 residues. The CDR3 DNA reads TGTGCCATCAGTGAGTCGACAGGGACATACAATGAGCAGTTCTTC. This translates into CAISESTGTYNEQFF.

This chain uses TRBV7-3 with TRBJ1-6, with D perhaps matching TRBD1 (5 bases). Germline CDR1 and CDR2: SGHTA and FQGTGA. V lost 6 bases, J lost 6 bases, and 18 bases lay in between. The CDR3 contains 16 residues. CDR3 protein: CASRPAGRVGNSPLHF. The CDR3 nucleotides read TGTGCCAGCAGACCAGCGGGCAGGGTGGGTAATTCACCCCTCCACTTT.

The chain joins TRBV5-4 to TRBJ1-3; TRBD1 matches at 7 bases. Unmatched junction bases numbered 7, after V lost 3 bases and J lost 4 bases. This CDR3 spans 15 amino acids. The germline CDR1 and CDR2 sequences are SGHNT and YYREEE (reference sequence). CDR3 residues: CASSSGTARGNTIYF. The CDR3, as DNA: TGTGCCAGCAGCTCCGGGACAGCTCGGGGAAACACCATATATTTT.

J is TRBJ2-7 and V is TRBV29-1; no clear D. Trimming took off 8 bases at V and 5 bases at J, with 16 bases between the two ends. Germline CDR1 SQVTM, CDR2 ANQGSEA. The CDR3 has 12 amino acids. CDR3: CSCSGPNDEQYF. CDR3 DNA: TGCAGCTGCTCTGGGCCGAACGACGAGCAGTACTTC.

J is TRBJ2-7 and V is TRBV6-5; maybe TRBD1 (5 bases). The V and J ends lost 2 bases and 7 bases respectively, with 12 bases between them. This CDR3 spans 13 amino acids. CDR1 MNHEY and CDR2 SVGAGI come from the germline V gene. CDR3: CASSYRAGWEQYF. CDR3 bases: TGTGCCAGCAGTTACCGGGCAGGGTGGGAGCAGTACTTC.

The chain joins TRBV5-1 to TRBJ2-6; D might be TRBD2 (5 bases). The CDR3 has 16 amino acids. The V end was cut by 0 bases, the J end by 2 bases, with 9 bases between. The V gene's germline CDR1 is SGHRS and CDR2 YFSETQ. The CDR3 is CASSLGFGAGANVLTF. As DNA, the CDR3 is TGCGCCAGCAGCTTGGGATTCGGGGCTGGGGCCAACGTCCTGACTTTC.

The chain joins TRBV2 to TRBJ2-6; D is uncertain. CDR3 length: 15 residues. Trimming removed 7 bases at V and 1 base at J, with 11 bases between. Germline CDR1 is SNHLY and CDR2 is FYNNEI. CDR3 nucleotides: TGTGCCAGCAATCTGGTGAGGTCTGGGGCCAACGTCCTGACTTTC. Its translation is CASNLVRSGANVLTF.

The rearrangement uses TRBV18 and TRBJ2-7; TRBD2 is a possible D gene (5 bases). There are 14 residues in the CDR3. Germline V CDR1 and CDR2: KGHSH, LQKENI. Trimming left V 6 bases short and J 2 bases short, with 14 bases between. CDR3 in amino acids: CASSPGIVAYEQYF. The DNA of the CDR3 is TGTGCCAGCTCCCCCGGGATAGTAGCCTACGAGCAGTACTTC.

The chain couples TRBV7-8 to TRBJ1-2; D perhaps matches TRBD1 (6 bases). CDR3 length: 13 amino acids. Trimming took off 3 bases at V and 1 base at J, with 6 bases between the two ends. Germline V gene data show CDR1 as SGHVS and CDR2 as FQNEAQ. CDR3 protein: CASSLDSNYGYTF. CDR3 coding DNA: TGTGCCAGCAGCTTGGACAGTAACTATGGCTACACCTTC. Combining the CDR3 with reference TRBV7-8 and TRBJ1-2 gives the whole variable domain GAGVSQSPRYKVAKRGQDVALRCDPISGHVSLFWYQQALGQGPEFLTYFQNEAQLDKSGLPSDRFFAERPEGSVSTLKIQRTQQEDSAVYLCASSLDSNYGYTFGSGTRLTVV.

The chain carries TRBV19 and TRBJ1-5; D perhaps matches TRBD1 (5 bases). Germline loops: CDR1 LNHDA, CDR2 SQIVND (reference sequence). V dropped 3 bases and J dropped 4 bases, with 22 bases sitting between them. This CDR3 is built from 18 residues. CDR3 sequence (DNA): TGTGCCAGTAGTATGGGTATGCTAACGGGACGGCGGAATCAGCCCCAGCATTTT. Protein: CASSMGMLTGRRNQPQHF.